The clone carrying this T cell receptor beta chain was found many times. Its cognate antigen is unknown. These data originate in a study of early T cells in non-severe SARS-CoV-2 infection. Study as a whole: Sequencing used unsorted whole-blood bulk RNA, so chains lack pairing. Study-wide findings and caveats: Using VDJdb, the matching emphasized anti-spike CD8 responses while missing private and CD4 specificities.

Unique molecular identifiers tagged individual cDNA molecules. TCRdb ran MiXCR on the 5' RACE reads and lists one entry per CDR3 protein. Found here are 37,000 or so distinct CDR3 sequences, about 5.8% of them singletons; the top ten hold 4.5% to 7.5%. CDR1 is MDHEN and CDR2 is SYDVKM in the germline V gene. V lost 6 bases to trimming and J lost 0 bases, with 9 bases between them. The CDR3 contains 14 residues. V is TRBV28 and J is TRBJ1-3; D unresolved. The receptor comes from an adult who was a healthcare worker with PCR-confirmed SARS-CoV-2 infection or an uninfected control (not recorded which). The sequenced sample consisted of whole blood. CDR3 DNA: TGTGCCAGCAGAACCTGGGACTCTGGAAACACCATATATTTT. It codes for CASRTWDSGNTIYF.